Each of the 7 T cell receptor beta chains below was sequenced from the same sample in a study of blood T cell repertoires in COVID-19. TCRdb keeps only in-frame clones here, not all; method: immunoSEQ multiplex PCR. This sample has approximately 53,000 clones; 81% occur once, and the top ten carry approximately 20%. Sequenced sample: peripheral blood. The receptors derive from a woman older than 75 with COVID-19, enrolled during active disease.

The chain carries TRBV5-1 and TRBJ1-3; D possibly corresponds to TRBD1 (6 bases). The CDR3 runs 18 residues. Germline CDR1 and CDR2: SGHRS and YFSETQ. V shed 0 bases and J shed 1 base, with 17 bases lying between them. CDR3: CASSLDVMRGLSGNTIYF. CDR3 in DNA: TGCGCCAGCAGCTTGGACGTCATGCGGGGGCTGTCTGGAAACACCATATATTTT.

The rearrangement links TRBV7-9 to TRBJ2-7; 7 bases map to TRBD1. Trimming cost V 4 bases and J 2 bases; bases outside gene matches: 8. The CDR3 runs 15 residues. Germline loops: CDR1 SEHNR, CDR2 FQNEAQ (reference sequence). This CDR3 reads CASSSRDSPAYEQYF. The CDR3, as DNA: TGTGCCAGCAGCTCCCGGGACAGCCCGGCCTACGAGCAGTACTTC.

The table lists this clone with a count of one. The chain uses TRBV5-1 and TRBJ2-7, with D perhaps TRBD2 (6 bases). The CDR3 has 15 residues. In germline, CDR1 is SGHRS, CDR2 YFSETQ. Trimming shortened V by 1 base and J by 2 bases, and 13 bases separated the two germline ends. The CDR3 protein is CASSLYGRDAYEQYF. CDR3 nucleotides: TGCGCCAGCAGCTTGTACGGGCGGGACGCCTACGAGCAGTACTTC.

Points on this clone: Other nucleotide sequences in the sample specify the same CDR3. CDR3 loop: CASSPQGASGNTIYF. The CDR3 DNA is TGTGCCAGCAGCCCCCAGGGGGCTTCTGGAAACACCATATATTTT. The chain carries TRBV7-9 and TRBJ1-3; 8 bases are shared with TRBD1. CDR3 size: 15 residues. Losses at the gene ends were 5 bases for V and 1 base for J; bases not matched to a gene: 4. The germline V gene has CDR1 SEHNR and CDR2 FQNEAQ (reference sequence).

CDR3 nucleotide sequence: TGCGCCAGCAGCCTAACAGGGTTTCCGAACACCGGGGAGCTGTTTTTT. Translated: CASSLTGFPNTGELFF. The chain couples TRBV5-1 to TRBJ2-2; D possibly corresponds to TRBD1 (6 bases). Trimming shortened V by 4 bases and J by 0 bases, and 13 bases separated the two germline ends. Germline V lookup: CDR1 SGHRS, CDR2 YFSETQ. The CDR3 covers 16 residues.

The chain links TRBV3-1 (or the pseudogene TRBV3-2) to TRBJ2-5; tentatively, D is TRBD2 (6 bases). Trimming shortened V by 10 bases and J by 4 bases, and 16 bases separated the two germline ends. Germline V gene data show CDR1 as LGHDT and CDR2 as YNNKEL (reference sequence). The CDR3 is 13 amino acids. This CDR3 is CAIKVAGRETQYF. The CDR3 DNA sequence: TGTGCCATCAAGGTGGCGGGACGAGAGACCCAGTACTTC.

The J gene is TRBJ1-2, the V gene TRBV24-1; 7 bases map to TRBD1. Trimming removed 6 bases from V and 5 bases from J; junction bases left unmatched: 8. This CDR3 has 14 residues. Looked up from germline, CDR1 is KGHDR and CDR2 is SFDVKD. The CDR3 sequence: CATSSDRTGYGYTF. DNA for the CDR3: TGTGCCACCAGTTCGGACCGGACAGGATATGGCTACACCTTC.